These T cell receptor beta chains were read from a single sample in a study of T cells in localized non-small cell lung cancer. TCRdb keeps only in-frame clones here, not all; method: immunoSEQ multiplex PCR. This sample yields 50,000 to 65,000 clones, of which approximately 80% are seen a single time; under 5% belongs to the top ten. The sample in question was PBMCs, obtained before any cancer treatment. Receptor source: a man between 40 and 70 years old with stage II lung adenocarcinoma. CDR3s include the opening cysteine and the closing phenylalanine or tryptophan. D genes are given only for firm matches. A row's size may be missing; if present it is once, few, many or a size class.

>TRBV13|TRBJ2-1|NA|NA
CASSGINEQFF
TGTGCCAGCAGCGGTATAAATGAGCAGTTCTTC
>TRBV5-1|TRBJ1-1|NA|NA
CASSFAGRGNTEAFF
TGCGCCAGCAGCTTCGCAGGGAGGGGGAACACTGAAGCTTTCTTT
>TRBV4-2|TRBJ2-3|NA|NA
CASSQEGIKGTDTQYF
TGTGCCAGCAGCCAAGAAGGGATTAAGGGCACAGATACGCAGTATTTT
>TRBV19|TRBJ2-1|TRBD2|NA
CASSPPGLAGNEQFF
TGTGCCAGTAGTCCTCCGGGACTAGCGGGAAATGAGCAGTTCTTC
>TRBV19|TRBJ1-1|NA|NA
CASTIPSINTEAFF
TGTGCCAGTACCATCCCCAGTATTAACACTGAAGCTTTCTTT
>TRBV19|TRBJ1-2|NA|NA
CASFSRSGQGDYGYTF
TGTGCCAGTTTCTCCAGGAGTGGGCAGGGAGACTATGGCTACACCTTC
>TRBV7-9|TRBJ2-1|NA|NA
CASSFGTSYNEQFF
TGTGCCAGCAGCTTCGGGACTTCTTACAATGAGCAGTTCTTC
>TRBV2|TRBJ2-2|TRBD2|once
CASKGPAGGGELFF
TGTGCCAGCAAAGGACCAGCGGGAGGCGGGGAGCTGTTTTTT
>TRBV5-1|TRBJ2-7|NA|NA
CASSSGAGSEQYF
TGCGCCAGCAGCTCTGGCGCCGGTAGCGAGCAGTACTTC
>TRBV5-1|TRBJ2-2|TRBD2|NA
CASSPREGNTGELFF
TGCGCCAGCAGCCCCAGGGAGGGGAACACCGGGGAGCTGTTTTTT
>TRBV5-4|TRBJ1-2|TRBD1|NA
CASSLMTGTYGYTF
TGTGCCAGCAGCCTAATGACAGGGACCTATGGCTACACCTTC
>TRBV7-3|TRBJ2-3|NA|NA
CASSPWDGAQYF
TGTGCCAGCAGCCCCTGGGACGGTGCGCAGTATTTT
>TRBV19|TRBJ2-6|NA|NA
CASSIILRRSRANVLTF
TGTGCCAGTAGTATAATTCTTCGGAGATCTAGGGCCAACGTCCTGACTTTC
>TRBV4-1|TRBJ2-7|TRBD2|NA
CASSQSPGLAGGNYEQYF
TGCGCCAGCAGCCAAAGCCCCGGACTAGCGGGAGGAAACTACGAGCAGTACTTC
>TRBV5-1|TRBJ1-2|NA|few
CASSQGQNYGYTF
TGCGCCAGCAGCCAGGGACAAAACTATGGCTACACCTTC
>TRBV7-9|TRBJ2-5|NA|few
CASTLRRIGKETQYF
TGTGCCAGCACCCTACGCCGGATTGGGAAAGAGACCCAGTACTTC
>TRBV5-4|TRBJ2-7|TRBD2|NA
CASGLAGGFKYF
TGTGCCAGCGGGCTAGCGGGAGGATTTAAGTACTTC
>TRBV7-3|TRBJ1-2|TRBD1|NA
CASSPGTGGSYGYTF
TGTGCCAGCAGCCCCGGGACAGGGGGTAGCTATGGCTACACCTTC
>TRBV9|TRBJ2-3|TRBD2|NA
CASSEGLAGRGVTDTQYF
TGTGCCAGCAGCGAGGGACTAGCGGGCCGAGGGGTCACAGATACGCAGTATTTT
>TRBV4-1|TRBJ1-5|NA|NA
CASSQEGSGQPQHF
TGCGCCAGCAGCCAAGAAGGGTCAGGGCAGCCCCAGCATTTT
>TRBV18|TRBJ1-4|NA|NA
CASSPRGIGEKLFF
TGTGCCAGCTCACCACGGGGGATCGGTGAAAAACTGTTTTTT
>TRBV29-1|TRBJ1-1|TRBD1|NA
CSVEGQGSTEAFF
TGCAGCGTTGAAGGACAGGGGAGCACTGAAGCTTTCTTT
>TRBV4-2|TRBJ1-2|TRBD1|NA
CASSQWDRFYGYTF
TGTGCCAGCAGCCAGTGGGACAGGTTTTATGGCTACACCTTC
>TRBV6-1|TRBJ2-1|NA|NA
CASLTGANEQFF
TGTGCCAGCCTAACCGGGGCGAATGAGCAGTTCTTC
>TRBV7-9|TRBJ1-5|NA|NA
CASSRLTEYSNQPQHF
TGTGCCAGCAGCCGCCTGACAGAGTATAGCAATCAGCCCCAGCATTTT
>TRBV19|TRBJ2-2|NA|few
CASSTLQGHTGELFF
TGTGCCAGTAGTACCCTACAGGGACACACCGGGGAGCTGTTTTTT
>TRBV28|TRBJ2-3|NA|NA
CASSSSGGRTDTQYF
TGTGCCAGCAGTTCTTCAGGGGGGCGCACAGATACGCAGTATTTT
>TRBV5-1|TRBJ2-4|TRBD2|NA
CASSRTSEGTNIQYF
TGCGCCAGCAGCCGGACTAGTGAGGGGACGAACATTCAGTACTTC
>TRBV29-1|TRBJ2-7|NA|once
CSVDTGHGDEQYF
TGCAGCGTTGACACCGGACACGGGGACGAGCAGTACTTC
>TRBV20-1|TRBJ2-7|NA|NA
CSALLRSEQYF
TGCAGTGCCCTCCTCAGGTCCGAGCAGTACTTC
>TRBV7-3|TRBJ2-1|TRBD2|NA
CASSPRTRAVLNEQFF
TGTGCCAGCAGCCCCCGGACTAGAGCGGTCCTTAATGAGCAGTTCTTC
>TRBV7-8|TRBJ2-7|TRBD1|NA
CASSGRQGGYSYEQYF
TGTGCCAGCAGCGGGCGACAGGGGGGTTACTCCTACGAGCAGTACTTC